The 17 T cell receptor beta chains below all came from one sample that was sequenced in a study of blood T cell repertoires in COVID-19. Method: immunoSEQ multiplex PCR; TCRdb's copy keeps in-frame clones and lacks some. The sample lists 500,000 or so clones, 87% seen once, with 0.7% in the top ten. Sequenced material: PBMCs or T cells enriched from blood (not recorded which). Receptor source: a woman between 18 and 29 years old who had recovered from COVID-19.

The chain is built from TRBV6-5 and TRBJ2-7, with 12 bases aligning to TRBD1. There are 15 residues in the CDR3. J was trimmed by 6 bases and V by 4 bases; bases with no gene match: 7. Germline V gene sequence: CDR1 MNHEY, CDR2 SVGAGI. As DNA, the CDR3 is TGTGCCAGCAGTTCGGGACAGGGGGCATATGGCGAGCAGTACTTC. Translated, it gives CASSSGQGAYGEQYF.

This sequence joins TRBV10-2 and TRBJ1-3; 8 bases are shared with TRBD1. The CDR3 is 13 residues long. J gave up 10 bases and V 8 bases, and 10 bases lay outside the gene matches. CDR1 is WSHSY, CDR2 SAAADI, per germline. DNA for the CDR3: TGCGCCAGCGGAGTGGTACAGGGGGGTACCATATATTTT. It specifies CASGVVQGGTIYF.

CDR3 in amino acids: CASSRYTQGFTEAFF. The CDR3 DNA follows: TGTGCCAGCAGCCGTTATACACAGGGGTTCACTGAAGCTTTCTTT. The chain uses TRBV11-2 and TRBJ1-1, with 7 bases identical to TRBD1. The length of the CDR3 is 15 residues. CDR1 and CDR2 (germline): SGHAT, FQNNGV. J was trimmed by 4 bases and V by 5 bases; bases with no gene match: 10.

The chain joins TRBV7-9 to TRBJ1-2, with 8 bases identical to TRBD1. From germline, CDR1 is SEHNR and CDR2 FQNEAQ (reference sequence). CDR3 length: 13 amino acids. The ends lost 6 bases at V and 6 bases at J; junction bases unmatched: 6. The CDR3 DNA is TGTGCCAGCAGATTACCAGGGGGCGATGGCTACACCTTC. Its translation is CASRLPGGDGYTF.

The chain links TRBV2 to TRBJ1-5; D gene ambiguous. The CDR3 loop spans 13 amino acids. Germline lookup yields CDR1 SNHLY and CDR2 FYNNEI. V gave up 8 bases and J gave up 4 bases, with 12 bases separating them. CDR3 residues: CASVKEANQPQHF. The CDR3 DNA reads TGTGCCAGCGTAAAGGAGGCGAATCAGCCCCAGCATTTT.

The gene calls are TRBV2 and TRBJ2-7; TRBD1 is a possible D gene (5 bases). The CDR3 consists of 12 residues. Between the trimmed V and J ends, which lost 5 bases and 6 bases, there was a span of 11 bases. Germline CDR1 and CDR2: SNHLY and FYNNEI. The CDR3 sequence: CASSPQRGEQYF. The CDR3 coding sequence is TGTGCCAGCAGTCCACAAAGGGGCGAGCAGTACTTC.

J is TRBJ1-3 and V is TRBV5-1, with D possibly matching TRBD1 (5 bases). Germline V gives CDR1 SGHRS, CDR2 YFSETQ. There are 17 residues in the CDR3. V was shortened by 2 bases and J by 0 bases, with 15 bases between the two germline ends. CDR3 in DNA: TGCGCCAGCAGCTTTTGGGCAGGGATCTTCTCTGGAAACACCATATATTTT. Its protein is CASSFWAGIFSGNTIYF.

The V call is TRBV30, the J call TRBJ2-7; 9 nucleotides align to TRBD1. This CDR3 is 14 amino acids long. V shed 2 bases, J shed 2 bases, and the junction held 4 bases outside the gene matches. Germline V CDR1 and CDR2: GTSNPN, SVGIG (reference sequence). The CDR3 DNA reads TGTGCCTGGAGTCCCCGACAGGGGGCCTACGAGCAGTACTTC. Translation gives CAWSPRQGAYEQYF.

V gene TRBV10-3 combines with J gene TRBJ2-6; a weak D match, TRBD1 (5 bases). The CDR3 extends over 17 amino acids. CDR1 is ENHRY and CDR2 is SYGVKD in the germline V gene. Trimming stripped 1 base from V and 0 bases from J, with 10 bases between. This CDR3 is CAISELGAASGANVLTF. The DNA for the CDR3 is TGTGCCATCAGTGAGTTAGGGGCCGCCTCTGGGGCCAACGTCCTGACTTTC.

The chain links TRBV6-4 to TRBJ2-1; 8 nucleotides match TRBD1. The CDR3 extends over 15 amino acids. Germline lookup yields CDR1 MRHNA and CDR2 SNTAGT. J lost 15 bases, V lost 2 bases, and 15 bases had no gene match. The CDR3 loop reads CASSDPGQDFGLMFF. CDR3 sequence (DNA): TGTGCCAGCAGTGACCCGGGACAGGATTTTGGTCTTATGTTCTTC.

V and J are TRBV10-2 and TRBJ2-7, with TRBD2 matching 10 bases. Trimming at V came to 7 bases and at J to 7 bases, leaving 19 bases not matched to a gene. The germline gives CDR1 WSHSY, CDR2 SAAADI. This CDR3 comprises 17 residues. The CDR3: CASIVTGAGGRVDEQYF. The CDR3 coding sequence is TGCGCCAGCATTGTTACTGGAGCGGGGGGGCGGGTTGATGAGCAGTACTTC.

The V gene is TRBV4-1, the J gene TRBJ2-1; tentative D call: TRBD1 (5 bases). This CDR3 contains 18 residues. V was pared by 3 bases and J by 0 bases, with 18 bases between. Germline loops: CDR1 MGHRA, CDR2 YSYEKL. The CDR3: CASSQVIYRQGSYNEQFF. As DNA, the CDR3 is TGCGCCAGCAGCCAGGTGATCTATAGGCAGGGCTCCTACAATGAGCAGTTCTTC.

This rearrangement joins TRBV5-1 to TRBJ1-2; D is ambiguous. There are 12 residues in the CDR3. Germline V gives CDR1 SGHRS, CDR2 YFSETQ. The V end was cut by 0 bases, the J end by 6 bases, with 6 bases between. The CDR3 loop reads CASSLDQDGYTF. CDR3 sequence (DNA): TGCGCCAGCAGCTTGGACCAGGATGGCTACACCTTC.

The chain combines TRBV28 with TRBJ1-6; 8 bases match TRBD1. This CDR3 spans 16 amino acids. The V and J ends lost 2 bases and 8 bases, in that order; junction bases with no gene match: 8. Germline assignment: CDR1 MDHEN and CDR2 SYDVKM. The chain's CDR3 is CASSLNRDRWDSPLHF. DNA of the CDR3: TGTGCCAGCAGTTTAAACCGGGACAGGTGGGATTCACCCCTCCACTTT.

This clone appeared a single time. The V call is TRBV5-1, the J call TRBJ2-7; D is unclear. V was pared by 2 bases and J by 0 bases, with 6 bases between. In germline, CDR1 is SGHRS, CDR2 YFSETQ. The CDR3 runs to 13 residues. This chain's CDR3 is CASSLTSSYEQYF. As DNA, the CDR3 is TGCGCCAGCAGCTTAACAAGCTCCTACGAGCAGTACTTC.

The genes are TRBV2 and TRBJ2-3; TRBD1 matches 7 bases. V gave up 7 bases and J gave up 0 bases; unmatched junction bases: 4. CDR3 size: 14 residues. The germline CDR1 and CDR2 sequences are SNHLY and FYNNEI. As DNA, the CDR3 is TGTGCCAGCACAACAGGGGTTAGCACAGATACGCAGTATTTT. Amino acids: CASTTGVSTDTQYF.

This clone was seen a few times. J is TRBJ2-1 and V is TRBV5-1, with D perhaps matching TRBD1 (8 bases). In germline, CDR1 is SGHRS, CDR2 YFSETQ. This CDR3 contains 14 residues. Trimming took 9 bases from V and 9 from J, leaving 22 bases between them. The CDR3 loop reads CATSRTGGDSEQFF. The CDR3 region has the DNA TGCGCCACCTCGCGAACAGGGGGGGATAGTGAGCAGTTCTTC. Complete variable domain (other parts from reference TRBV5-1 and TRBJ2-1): KAGVTQTPRYLIKTRGQQVTLSCSPISGHRSVSWYQQTPGQGLQFLFEYFSETQRNKGNFPGRFSGRQFSNSRSEMNVSTLELGDSALYLCATSRTGGDSEQFFGPGTRLTVL.